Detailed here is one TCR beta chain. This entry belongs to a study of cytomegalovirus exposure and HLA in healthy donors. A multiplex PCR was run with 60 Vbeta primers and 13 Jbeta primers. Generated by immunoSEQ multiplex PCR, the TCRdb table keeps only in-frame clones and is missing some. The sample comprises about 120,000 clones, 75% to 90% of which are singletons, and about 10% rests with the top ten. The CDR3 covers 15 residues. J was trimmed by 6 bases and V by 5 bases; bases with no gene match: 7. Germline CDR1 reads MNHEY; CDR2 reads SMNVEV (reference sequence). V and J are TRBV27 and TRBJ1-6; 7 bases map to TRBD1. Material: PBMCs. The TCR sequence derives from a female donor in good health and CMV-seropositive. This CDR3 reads CASSQGQVPNSPLHF. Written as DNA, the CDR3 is TGTGCCAGCAGTCAAGGACAGGTTCCTAATTCACCCCTCCACTTT.